Below, 2 T cell receptor beta chains from the same sample are listed, as sequenced in a study of blood T cell repertoires in COVID-19. Repertoires were generated with immunoSEQ multiplex PCR, while TCRdb's copy carries only in-frame clones and drops some. The table has 65,000 or so clones, about nine tenths seen once; the top ten hold about 9.4%. What was sequenced was peripheral blood. Source of these receptors: a human donor with acute or convalescent COVID-19. The donor label of this sample is uncertain.

This clone has just one count. CDR3 sequence reads: CASSLTSGLTGELFF. The CDR3 DNA reads as TGTGCCAGCAGCTTGACTAGCGGTCTCACCGGGGAGCTGTTTTTT. The chain combines TRBV9 with TRBJ2-2; 9 bases fit TRBD2. The CDR3 sequence is 15 residues long. Trimming removed 4 bases from V and 4 bases from J; junction bases left unmatched: 5. Germline values: CDR1 SGDLS, CDR2 YYNGEE.

The genes are TRBV27 and TRBJ1-6, with TRBD1 matching over 7 bases. Trimming took 1 base from V and 7 from J; bases not matched to a gene: 4. This CDR3 contains 15 residues. The germline gives CDR1 MNHEY, CDR2 SMNVEV (reference sequence). The CDR3 DNA sequence: TGTGCCAGCAGTTTATACAGGGGTTTAAATTCACCCCTCCACTTT. Its translation is CASSLYRGLNSPLHF.